These T cell receptor beta chains were read from a single sample in a study of cytomegalovirus exposure and HLA in healthy donors. Generated by immunoSEQ multiplex PCR, the TCRdb table keeps only in-frame clones and is missing some. The table has around 150,000 clones, around 72% seen once. Sequencing was done on a sample of PBMCs. These receptor sequences come from a man aged 50-59 years in good health and CMV-seropositive. Both conserved end residues are part of each CDR3. D genes are given only for firm matches. A clone size is listed for some rows: how often the clone was seen (once, few, many), or a class if it is expanded.

few	TRBD1	TRBV6-1	TRBJ1-5	14	CASRAGTVGQPQHF	TGTGCCAGCAGGGCCGGGACAGTTGGTCAGCCCCAGCATTTT
once	TRBD1	TRBV29-1	TRBJ2-5	17	CSVEDFLTGVTQETQYF	TGCAGCGTTGAAGATTTCCTTACAGGGGTTACCCAAGAGACCCAGTACTTC
.	TRBD1	TRBV7-2	TRBJ2-7	13	CASSQQGGYEQYF	TGTGCCAGCAGTCAACAGGGGGGCTACGAGCAGTACTTC
.	TRBD2	TRBV14	TRBJ2-1	15	CASSPLAGGHNEQFF	TGTGCCAGCAGTCCGCTAGCGGGAGGGCACAATGAGCAGTTCTTC
.	.	TRBV20-1	TRBJ1-2	11	CSASEVVGYTF	TGCAGTGCTAGTGAGGTGGTTGGCTACACCTTC
.	TRBD1	TRBV11-3	TRBJ1-1	15	CASSPGTGVRTEAFF	TGTGCCAGCAGCCCCGGGACAGGGGTTCGAACTGAAGCTTTCTTT
.	TRBD2	TRBV7-2	TRBJ2-5	14	CASSFRTSQETQYF	TGTGCCAGCAGCTTCCGGACTAGTCAAGAGACCCAGTACTTC
.	.	TRBV12-5	TRBJ1-2	14	CASGTNRENYGYTF	TGTGCTAGTGGGACTAACAGGGAAAACTATGGCTACACCTTC
.	.	TRBV15	TRBJ1-1	13	CATSSQRNTEAFF	TGTGCCACCAGCTCACAAAGGAACACTGAAGCTTTCTTT
.	.	TRBV7-9	TRBJ2-2	15	CASSPVLVNTGELFF	TGTGCCAGCAGCCCGGTCTTGGTGAACACCGGGGAGCTGTTTTTT
.	.	TRBV15	TRBJ2-2	16	CATSRDGTGITGELFF	TGTGCCACCAGCAGAGATGGCACAGGGATCACCGGGGAGCTGTTTTTT
once	.	TRBV18	TRBJ2-6	17	CASSPPRLNSGANVLTF	TGTGCCAGCTCACCACCGCGCCTCAACTCTGGGGCCAACGTCCTGACTTTC
.	.	TRBV4-3	TRBJ1-1	14	CASSRQTGVTEAFF	TGCGCCAGCAGCCGTCAAACAGGTGTCACTGAAGCTTTCTTT
.	TRBD1	TRBV18	TRBJ1-4	16	CASSPGRQGAGEKLFF	TGTGCCAGCTCACCAGGCCGACAGGGGGCGGGTGAAAAACTGTTTTTT
.	TRBD2	TRBV11-2	TRBJ2-5	17	CASSLGTTSGGKETQYF	TGTGCCAGCAGCTTAGGGACGACTAGCGGGGGGAAAGAGACCCAGTACTTC
once	.	TRBV7-9	TRBJ2-7	13	CASSSTVSYEQYF	TGTGCCAGCAGCTCGACAGTCTCCTACGAGCAGTACTTC
once	TRBD2	TRBV9	TRBJ2-3	14	CASSVTSGTDTQYF	TGTGCCAGCAGCGTGACTAGCGGGACAGATACGCAGTATTTT
.	.	TRBV6-1	TRBJ2-2	15	CASSVGARVTGELFF	TGTGCCAGCAGTGTGGGGGCCCGGGTCACCGGGGAGCTGTTTTTT
many	TRBD1	TRBV10-2	TRBJ2-7	14	CASLRQGDTYEQYF	TGCGCCAGCTTACGACAGGGGGATACCTACGAGCAGTACTTC
.	.	TRBV5-6	TRBJ2-7	16	CASSSTQGHTPYEQYF	TGTGCCAGCAGCTCAACTCAGGGGCACACCCCCTACGAGCAGTACTTC